The 28 T cell receptor beta chains below were found in one sample sequenced in a study of a mutant IDH1 vaccine in newly diagnosed glioma. Indicated time point: week 23, last vaccination. Mutant IDH1 20-mer peptide, at 300 ug, made up each vaccine dose, with topical imiquimod. Sequenced by immunoSEQ multiplex PCR; TCRdb stores in-frame clones only, minus some. This sample has fewer than 30,000 clones, with 65% to 85% found just once. Their antigens remain unidentified. The material was PBMCs, obtained from a glioma patient whose treatment included an IDH1 peptide vaccine. The receptor set was obtained from a woman between 18 and 29 years old with glioma.

The rearrangement joins TRBV29-1 to TRBJ2-1, with 12 positions matching TRBD2. The CDR3 totals 19 residues. Per germline, CDR1 SQVTM and CDR2 ANQGSEA. The V and J ends lost 6 bases and 3 bases, in that order; junction bases with no gene match: 18. The CDR3 sequence: CSVGASGTSGSQLYNEQFF. The DNA for the CDR3 is TGCAGCGTGGGGGCCTCCGGGACTAGCGGGTCCCAACTCTACAATGAGCAGTTCTTC.

In this sample, this clone turned up once. The CDR3, as DNA: TGTGCCAGCAGCTTGGTTAGCGGGAGAGTATTGAGGAATGAGCAGTTCTTC. It translates to CASSLVSGRVLRNEQFF. The V call is TRBV7-9, the J call TRBJ2-1, with 9 bases matching TRBD2. Germline lookup yields CDR1 SEHNR and CDR2 FQNEAQ (reference sequence). J lost 7 bases, V lost 3 bases, and 13 bases had no gene match. This CDR3 has 17 residues.

The rearrangement links TRBV5-8 to TRBJ2-2; D may be TRBD1 (6 bases). The V gene lost 3 bases and the J gene lost 3 bases, with 9 bases spanning the gap. Per germline, CDR1 SGHTS and CDR2 YDEGEE. The CDR3 spans 14 residues. CDR3 nucleotides: TGTGCCAGCAGCTGGGACACAGACACCGGGGAGCTGTTTTTT. Amino acids: CASSWDTDTGELFF.

The chain uses TRBV23-1 and TRBJ2-7, with a possible D match to TRBD1 (7 bases). TRBV23-1 belongs to the ORF category, with a function that is uncertain. CDR3 size: 20 residues. V was trimmed by 3 bases and J by 1 base, leaving 28 bases between them. The CDR3 DNA reads as TGCGCCAGCAGTCATTACAGGGGCGAGCTTTTTGGGGGGAAATCCTACGAGCAGTACTTC. Translating it yields CASSHYRGELFGGKSYEQYF.

The CDR3 here is CASFRVPGRGNQPQHF. CDR3 nucleotides: TGTGCCAGCTTCCGAGTTCCGGGTAGGGGCAATCAGCCCCAGCATTTT. This chain uses TRBV7-9 with TRBJ1-5; D unresolved. CDR3 length: 16 amino acids. Germline-derived CDR1 and CDR2 are SEHNR and FQNEAQ (reference sequence). V was cut by 8 bases and J by 2 bases, with 19 bases left in between.

This clone was detected a few times. The chain carries TRBV4-2 and TRBJ1-3; D call uncertain. The CDR3 length is 13 residues. The germline V and J ends were trimmed by 5 bases and 0 bases, with 5 bases remaining between them. Germline values: CDR1 LGHNA, CDR2 YNFKEQ. CDR3 DNA: TGTGCCAGCAGCTTGCACTCTGGAAACACCATATATTTT. The encoded protein is CASSLHSGNTIYF.

The chain uses TRBV7-2 and TRBJ2-2, with a possible D match to TRBD2 (7 bases). The CDR3 loop spans 15 amino acids. The V gene's germline CDR1 is SGHTA and CDR2 FQGNSA. V gave up 5 bases and J gave up 10 bases, with 20 bases separating them. The CDR3 reads CASSRGAAGALELFF. In nucleotides, the CDR3 is TGTGCCAGCAGCCGGGGGGCGGCGGGGGCGCTGGAGCTGTTTTTT.

The chain employs TRBV10-3 and TRBJ2-1, with 7 bases identical to TRBD1. Germline values: CDR1 ENHRY, CDR2 SYGVKD. V was clipped by 5 bases and J by 8 bases; unmatched bases: 9. The CDR3 extends over 14 amino acids. CDR3 residues: CAISNRQGRDEQFF. In DNA form, the CDR3 reads TGTGCCATCAGTAATCGACAGGGTCGGGATGAGCAGTTCTTC.

The CDR3 spells CASSIGQGKNEKLFF. The CDR3 region has the DNA TGTGCCAGCAGTATCGGACAGGGGAAAAATGAAAAACTGTTTTTT. The V and J genes are TRBV7-9 and TRBJ1-4; 9 bases fit TRBD1. Germline V CDR1 and CDR2: SEHNR, FQNEAQ (reference sequence). The length of the CDR3 is 15 residues. The V and J ends lost 6 bases and 5 bases, in that order; junction bases with no gene match: 7. The entire variable domain, with the rest obtained from reference TRBV7-9 and TRBJ1-4, is as follows: DTGVSQNPRHKITKRGQNVTFRCDPISEHNRLYWYRQTLGQGPEFLTYFQNEAQLEKSRLLSDRFSAERPKGSFSTLEIQRTEQGDSAMYLCASSIGQGKNEKLFFGSGTQLSVL.

This rearrangement joins TRBV5-4 to TRBJ2-7, with a weak D call TRBD1 (6 bases). This CDR3 spans 11 amino acids. Germline V gives CDR1 SGHNT, CDR2 YYREEE (reference sequence). V dropped 3 bases and J dropped 6 bases, with 7 bases sitting between them. CDR3 region: CASSSGAEQYF. The CDR3 DNA follows: TGTGCCAGCAGCTCAGGGGCCGAGCAGTACTTC.

The chain couples TRBV15 to TRBJ2-7; 10 nucleotides align to TRBD2. CDR1 is LNHNV and CDR2 is YYDKDF in the germline V gene (reference sequence). This CDR3 spans 16 amino acids. J was trimmed by 5 bases and V by 3 bases; bases with no gene match: 10. For the CDR3, the DNA is TGTGCCACCAGCAGGGACAAACTAGCGGGATTCGACGAGCAGTACTTC. This translates into CATSRDKLAGFDEQYF.

This clone was picked up a small number of times. This sequence joins TRBV10-3 and TRBJ2-7; tentatively, D is TRBD2 (5 bases). V dropped 7 bases and J dropped 3 bases, with 13 bases sitting between them. CDR3 length: 13 residues. In germline, CDR1 is ENHRY, CDR2 SYGVKD. In DNA form, the CDR3 reads TGTGCCATCAAGCGGCGCGGATTCTACGAGCAGTACTTC. Translation: CAIKRRGFYEQYF.

This chain uses TRBV29-1 with TRBJ2-3; a weak D match, TRBD1 (6 bases). CDR3 length equals 11 residues. CDR1 is SQVTM and CDR2 is ANQGSEA in the germline V gene. Trimming stripped 7 bases from V and 4 bases from J, with 9 bases between. CDR3 residues: CSAGGADTQYF. The CDR3 coding sequence is TGCAGCGCTGGGGGCGCAGATACGCAGTATTTT.

This clone was picked up a small number of times. The chain combines TRBV19 with TRBJ1-2; a weak D match, TRBD1 (5 bases). Trimming removed 3 bases from V and 6 bases from J, with 11 bases in between. The germline V gene encodes CDR1 LNHDA and CDR2 SQIVND (reference sequence). This CDR3 region has 13 residues. CDR3 sequence reads: CASSMRQGNGYTF. The CDR3 coding sequence is TGTGCCAGTAGTATGAGGCAGGGAAATGGCTACACCTTC.

V usage is TRBV6-6 and J usage is TRBJ1-1; D might be TRBD1 (6 bases). Trimming took 5 bases from V and 2 from J, leaving 15 bases between them. The CDR3 extends over 15 amino acids. Germline values: CDR1 MNHNY, CDR2 SVGAGI (reference sequence). CDR3 region: CASSDQQGRNTEAFF. The CDR3 coding sequence is TGTGCCAGCAGTGACCAACAGGGCAGAAACACTGAAGCTTTCTTT.

The CDR3: CASSRNNEQFF. CDR3 nucleotide sequence: TGTGCCAGCAGCCGAAACAATGAGCAGTTCTTC. The rearrangement links TRBV2 to TRBJ2-1; D remains ambiguous. The CDR3 is 11 amino acids. V lost 6 bases and J 5 bases, leaving 5 bases between the germline ends. From germline, CDR1 is SNHLY and CDR2 FYNNEI.

This clone has just a few counts. V is TRBV4-2 and J is TRBJ2-2; D is possibly TRBD2 (7 bases). The CDR3 sequence is 17 residues long. Trimming cost V 3 bases and J 5 bases, with 19 bases left between them. Germline assignment: CDR1 LGHNA and CDR2 YNFKEQ. The CDR3 DNA reads as TGTGCCAGCAGCCAGGCCTGGGGGGGGGCGCGAACCGGGGAGCTGTTTTTT. Translating gives CASSQAWGGARTGELFF.

This clone was seen a few times. This chain links TRBV6-5 with TRBJ1-1; no clear D gene. Germline CDR1 and CDR2: MNHEY and SVGAGI. Trimming removed 0 bases from V and 0 bases from J, with 8 bases in between. The CDR3 runs 15 residues. CDR3: CASSYSRLLNTEAFF. The DNA for the CDR3 is TGTGCCAGCAGTTACTCAAGACTTCTGAACACTGAAGCTTTCTTT.

The chain joins TRBV4-2 to TRBJ2-3; D remains unclear. Trimming cost V 0 bases and J 2 bases, with 9 bases left between them. Germline CDR1 reads LGHNA; CDR2 reads YNFKEQ. The CDR3 consists of 15 residues. CDR3 DNA: TGTGCCAGCAGCCAAGAACGGGCCTTCACAGATACGCAGTATTTT. It yields the protein CASSQERAFTDTQYF.

This clone is a singleton in its sample. This chain uses TRBV19 with TRBJ2-1, with 9 bases aligning to TRBD2. Germline V CDR1 and CDR2: LNHDA, SQIVND (reference sequence). CDR3 length: 16 residues. Unmatched junction bases numbered 12, after V lost 5 bases and J lost 7 bases. The chain's CDR3 is CASSPAAGGGLNEQFF. As DNA, the CDR3 is TGTGCCAGTAGTCCGGCGGCGGGAGGGGGATTAAATGAGCAGTTCTTC.

The rearrangement joins TRBV6-5 to TRBJ1-5, with D maybe TRBD1 (6 bases). Trimming pared 0 bases from V and 6 bases from J, leaving 12 bases between. The germline V gene has CDR1 MNHEY and CDR2 SVGAGI. This CDR3 contains 15 residues. The CDR3 nucleotides are TGTGCCAGCAGTTACTCTCCCAGGGGAGGTCAGCCCCAGCATTTT. Translating gives CASSYSPRGGQPQHF.

This chain links TRBV30 with TRBJ2-1; either TRBD1 or TRBD2 may supply D (5 bases each). The V gene lost 8 bases and the J gene lost 2 bases, with 13 bases spanning the gap. The CDR3 consists of 13 residues. The V gene's germline CDR1 is GTSNPN and CDR2 SVGIG (reference sequence). The CDR3 protein is CAGRDLTYNEQFF. The DNA for the CDR3 is TGTGCCGGACGGGACCTTACCTACAATGAGCAGTTCTTC.

The chain joins TRBV6-9 to TRBJ2-4; D gene unclear. The V gene lost 2 bases and the J gene lost 3 bases, with 17 bases spanning the gap. Germline-derived CDR1 and CDR2 are MNHGY and SVAAGI. This CDR3 contains 17 residues. CDR3 nucleotide sequence: TGTGCCAGCAGTTATCCCCTTGGGTGGGGAATCAAAAACATTCAGTACTTC. Translated, it gives CASSYPLGWGIKNIQYF.

The chain is built from TRBV6-1 and TRBJ1-2; 7 nucleotides line up with TRBD1. After removal of 0 bases from V and 4 bases from J, the junction contained 5 bases not matched to a gene. The CDR3 has 15 amino acids. Germline lookup yields CDR1 MNHNS and CDR2 SASEGT. The DNA of the CDR3 is TGTGCCAGCAGTGAAGCTCAGGGGGGGATCTATGGCTACACCTTC. Its protein is CASSEAQGGIYGYTF.

V gene TRBV10-3 combines with J gene TRBJ1-2, with a possible D match to TRBD1 (6 bases). Trimming took off 10 bases at V and 3 bases at J, with 15 bases between the two ends. The CDR3 loop spans 13 amino acids. Germline assignment: CDR1 ENHRY and CDR2 SYGVKD. In DNA, the CDR3 is TGTGCCACCAAGGGGGGGGAAGACTATGGCTACACCTTC. Amino acids: CATKGGEDYGYTF.

This clone has a handful of counts. This rearrangement joins TRBV7-6 to TRBJ1-5; D is unclear. Trimming took off 5 bases at V and 7 bases at J, with 12 bases between the two ends. Looked up from germline, CDR1 is SGHVS and CDR2 is FNYEAQ. This CDR3 spans 13 amino acids. CDR3 DNA sequence: TGTGCCAGCAGCCCCCTGGGCGGCCAGCCCCAGCATTTT. Translating it yields CASSPLGGQPQHF.

This sequence joins TRBV5-1 and TRBJ1-1; 9 bases are a match to TRBD1. The V segment lost 7 bases and the J segment 4 bases; nucleotides outside the gene matches: 8. CDR1 and CDR2 (germline): SGHRS, YFSETQ. The CDR3 extends over 14 amino acids. The CDR3 spells CASHTGGWGTEAFF. CDR3 sequence (DNA): TGCGCCAGCCATACAGGGGGCTGGGGCACTGAAGCTTTCTTT. The whole variable domain, remainder taken from reference TRBV5-1 and TRBJ1-1, is KAGVTQTPRYLIKTRGQQVTLSCSPISGHRSVSWYQQTPGQGLQFLFEYFSETQRNKGNFPGRFSGRQFSNSRSEMNVSTLELGDSALYLCASHTGGWGTEAFFGQGTRLTVV.

V is TRBV27 and J is TRBJ1-1; D gene unclear. V lost 3 bases to trimming and J lost 2 bases, with 7 bases between them. The CDR3 totals 13 residues. Germline V gene data show CDR1 as MNHEY and CDR2 as SMNVEV (reference sequence). The CDR3: CASSFTVNTEAFF. The CDR3 nucleotides read TGTGCCAGCAGTTTTACAGTCAACACTGAAGCTTTCTTT.